One and the same sample provided the 18 T cell receptor beta chains below, sequenced in a study of shared clonotypes between healthy human individuals. Data came from immunoSEQ multiplex PCR; TCRdb stores just in-frame clones and leaves some out. The profile shows about 2.5 million clones, around 90% of them singletons. The specimen sequenced was naive CD4+ T cells from PBMCs. Subset defined: CD45RA+ positively selected. Source of these receptors: a man aged 18 to 35 in good health. Some clones in this sample may be carry-over from other donors' samples.

Worth noting for this clone: The sample has other DNA sequences that encode this CDR3 too. This sequence joins TRBV5-4 and TRBJ2-5; tentatively, D is TRBD1 (6 bases). Germline assignment: CDR1 SGHNT and CDR2 YYREEE (reference sequence). V was shortened by 0 bases and J by 4 bases, with 10 bases between the two germline ends. The length of the CDR3 is 14 residues. In DNA, the CDR3 is TGTGCCAGCAGCTTGGCCGGCAGGGGAGAGACCCAGTACTTC. Encoded protein: CASSLAGRGETQYF.

CDR3 loop: CASSQSDRGLSYEQYF. The CDR3 DNA reads TGTGCCAGCAGCCAATCCGACAGGGGGCTTTCCTACGAGCAGTACTTC. The gene calls are TRBV7-9 and TRBJ2-7; 10 bases align to TRBD1. Trimming at V came to 5 bases and at J to 1 base, leaving 8 bases not matched to a gene. The CDR3 is 16 residues long. Germline CDR1 is SEHNR and CDR2 is FQNEAQ (reference sequence). Supplemented by reference TRBV7-9 and TRBJ2-7, the full variable domain reads DTGVSQNPRHKITKRGQNVTFRCDPISEHNRLYWYRQTLGQGPEFLTYFQNEAQLEKSRLLSDRFSAERPKGSFSTLEIQRTEQGDSAMYLCASSQSDRGLSYEQYFGPGTRLTVT.

The chain carries TRBV27 and TRBJ2-7; 11 nucleotides line up with TRBD1. The CDR3 sequence is 15 residues long. V lost 5 bases, J lost 2 bases, and 5 bases stayed unmatched. In germline, CDR1 is MNHEY, CDR2 SMNVEV (reference sequence). CDR3 nucleotides: TGTGCCAGCAGTAACCGGGACAGGGGGGCCTACGAGCAGTACTTC. Its translation is CASSNRDRGAYEQYF.

This chain connects TRBV5-1 to TRBJ2-3, with 8 bases identical to TRBD1. The V and J ends lost 6 bases and 1 base, in that order; junction bases with no gene match: 4. This CDR3 comprises 14 residues. Germline V gene lookup returns CDR1 SGHRS and CDR2 YFSETQ. In DNA, the CDR3 is TGCGCCAGCACCGCGACAGGGGGCACAGATACGCAGTATTTT. Residues: CASTATGGTDTQYF.

This rearrangement joins TRBV19 to TRBJ2-1; the D gene is possibly TRBD2 (6 bases). The V gene's germline CDR1 is LNHDA and CDR2 SQIVND (reference sequence). Trimming cost V 3 bases and J 4 bases, with 13 bases left between them. This CDR3 comprises 15 residues. The CDR3 spells CASSMVSSVYNEQFF. The CDR3 region has the DNA TGTGCCAGTAGTATGGTGTCTAGCGTGTACAATGAGCAGTTCTTC. The full variable domain, in which reference TRBV19 and TRBJ2-1 provide the parts outside the CDR3, is DGGITQSPKYLFRKEGQNVTLSCEQNLNHDAMYWYRQDPGQGLRLIYYSQIVNDFQKGDIAEGYSVSREKKESFPLTVTSAQKNPTAFYLCASSMVSSVYNEQFFGPGTRLTVL.

The chain has TRBV9 and TRBJ2-3, with 13 positions matching TRBD2. Germline V lookup: CDR1 SGDLS, CDR2 YYNGEE. V shed 4 bases and J 2 bases; nucleotides not matched to a gene: 4. CDR3 length equals 16 residues. CDR3 DNA: TGTGCCAGCAGCCGGACTAGCGGGAGCCTCACAGATACGCAGTATTTT. Amino acids: CASSRTSGSLTDTQYF.

About this clone: Other nucleotide sequences in the sample specify the same CDR3. The rearrangement uses TRBV5-1 and TRBJ2-3; 7 bases align to TRBD2. J lost 5 bases, V lost 1 base, and 4 bases had no gene match. The CDR3 runs 14 residues. CDR1 and CDR2 from the germline V gene are SGHRS and YFSETQ. CDR3 DNA sequence: TGCGCCAGCAGCTTGAGCGGGGCGGGAGATACGCAGTATTTT. Residues: CASSLSGAGDTQYF.

The V call is TRBV5-1, the J call TRBJ1-1; a possible D gene is TRBD1 (5 bases). V gave up 2 bases and J gave up 3 bases, with 11 bases separating them. The CDR3 spans 14 residues. Germline CDR1 and CDR2: SGHRS and YFSETQ. The CDR3 reads CASSFRVGDTEAFF. DNA for the CDR3: TGCGCCAGCAGCTTCAGGGTTGGTGACACTGAAGCTTTCTTT.

This chain connects TRBV6-5 to TRBJ2-7; 10 bases line up with TRBD1. V shed 6 bases and J 0 bases; nucleotides not matched to a gene: 5. CDR1 MNHEY and CDR2 SVGAGI come from the germline V gene. The CDR3 runs 15 residues. In DNA, the CDR3 is TGTGCCAGCAGGCGGGACAGGGGAAACTCCTACGAGCAGTACTTC. Amino acid sequence: CASRRDRGNSYEQYF.

V gene TRBV30 combines with J gene TRBJ2-1; D tentatively fits TRBD1 or TRBD2 (5 bases each). V lost 5 bases and J lost 9, with 11 bases in between. There are 11 residues in the CDR3. The germline V gene has CDR1 GTSNPN and CDR2 SVGIG (reference sequence). The CDR3 nucleotides are TGTGCCTGGGGGACCTATGTTGAGCAGTTCTTC. It specifies CAWGTYVEQFF.

This CDR3 is CASSYSPDSNYGYTF. The CDR3 DNA reads TGTGCCAGCAGTTACTCTCCGGACTCCAATTATGGCTACACCTTC. The chain uses TRBV6-5 and TRBJ1-2, with D unresolved. The CDR3 runs 15 residues. Germline V gene sequence: CDR1 MNHEY, CDR2 SVGAGI. V was pared by 0 bases and J by 5 bases, with 13 bases between.

CDR3 coding DNA: TGTGCCAGCAAAAGGAGGGTGGACAATCAGCCCCAGCATTTT. Encoded protein: CASKRRVDNQPQHF. V and J are TRBV19 and TRBJ1-5; D gene unclear. The CDR3 totals 14 residues. Germline CDR1 is LNHDA and CDR2 is SQIVND (reference sequence). The V gene lost 9 bases and the J gene lost 3 bases, with 15 bases spanning the gap.

This clone is a singleton in its sample. The DNA for the CDR3 is TGTGCCAGCAGCGCAATTGGACCGCCCCTTGGCTACACCTTC. It specifies CASSAIGPPLGYTF. The chain is built from TRBV5-5 and TRBJ1-2; no reliable D call. This CDR3 is built from 14 residues. Trimming left V 4 bases short and J 7 bases short, with 17 bases between. From germline, CDR1 is SGHKS and CDR2 YYEKEE (reference sequence).

The gene calls are TRBV29-1 and TRBJ1-2; no firm D call. The V end lost 0 bases, the J end lost 5 bases, and 13 bases lay between the germline ends. This CDR3 has 14 residues. Germline assignment: CDR1 SQVTM and CDR2 ANQGSEA. DNA of the CDR3: TGCAGCGTTGAAGATAAAAGGACGCGGTATGGCTACACCTTC. This translates into CSVEDKRTRYGYTF.

The V call is TRBV19, the J call TRBJ2-7; D not resolved. V lost 3 bases and J 4 bases, leaving 7 bases between the germline ends. CDR1 is LNHDA and CDR2 is SQIVND in the germline V gene (reference sequence). The CDR3 loop spans 12 amino acids. The CDR3 reads CASSIGVYEQYF. DNA of the CDR3: TGTGCCAGTAGTATTGGGGTTTACGAGCAGTACTTC.

This chain links TRBV28 with TRBJ2-1, with 7 bases lining up with TRBD2. Germline CDR1 MDHEN, CDR2 SYDVKM. This CDR3 has 16 amino acids. The V gene end was trimmed by 5 bases and the J gene end by 4 bases; junction bases not matched to a gene: 11. The CDR3 here is CASSGFGGRGYNEQFF. The CDR3 DNA is TGTGCCAGCAGTGGGTTTGGCGGGAGAGGTTACAATGAGCAGTTCTTC.

This chain joins TRBV4-1 and TRBJ2-6; 9 positions agree with TRBD1. This CDR3 has 18 residues. Germline V gene sequence: CDR1 MGHRA, CDR2 YSYEKL. Trimming at V came to 0 bases and at J to 1 base, leaving 4 bases not matched to a gene. The CDR3 protein is CASSQDGTGPSGANVLTF. For the CDR3, the DNA is TGCGCCAGCAGCCAAGACGGGACAGGGCCGTCTGGGGCCAACGTCCTGACTTTC.

This clone occurred once. This chain links TRBV27 with TRBJ1-3; D call uncertain. Germline V lookup: CDR1 MNHEY, CDR2 SMNVEV (reference sequence). The CDR3 spans 14 residues. V lost 7 bases to trimming and J lost 4 bases, with 14 bases between them. The DNA of the CDR3 is TGTGCCAGCACTTGGTGCAGGCTAGGAAACACCATATATTTT. It is translated as CASTWCRLGNTIYF.